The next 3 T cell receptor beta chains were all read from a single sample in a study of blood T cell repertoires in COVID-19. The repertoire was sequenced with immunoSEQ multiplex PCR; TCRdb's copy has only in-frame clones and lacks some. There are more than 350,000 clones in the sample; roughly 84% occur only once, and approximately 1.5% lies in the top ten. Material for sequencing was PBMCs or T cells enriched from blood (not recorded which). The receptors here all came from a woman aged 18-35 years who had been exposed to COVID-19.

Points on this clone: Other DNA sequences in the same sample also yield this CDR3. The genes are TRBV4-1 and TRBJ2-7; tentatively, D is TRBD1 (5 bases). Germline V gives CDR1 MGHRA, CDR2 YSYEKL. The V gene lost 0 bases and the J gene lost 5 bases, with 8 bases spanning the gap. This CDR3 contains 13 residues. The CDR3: CASSQDPGHEQYF. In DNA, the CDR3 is TGCGCCAGCAGCCAAGACCCAGGGCACGAGCAGTACTTC.

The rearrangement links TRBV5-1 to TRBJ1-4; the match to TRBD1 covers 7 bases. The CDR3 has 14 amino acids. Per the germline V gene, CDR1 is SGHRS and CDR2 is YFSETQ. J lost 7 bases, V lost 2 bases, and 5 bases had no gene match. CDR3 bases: TGCGCCAGCAGCTTACAGGGGATAAGTGAAAAACTGTTTTTT. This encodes CASSLQGISEKLFF.

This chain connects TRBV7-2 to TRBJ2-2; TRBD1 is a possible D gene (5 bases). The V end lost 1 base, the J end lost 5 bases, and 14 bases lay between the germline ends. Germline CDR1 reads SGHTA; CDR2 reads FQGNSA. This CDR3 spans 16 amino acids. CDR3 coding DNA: TGTGCCAGCAGCTTAGTGATCGACAGATCTACCGGGGAGCTGTTTTTT. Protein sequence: CASSLVIDRSTGELFF.